A single sample gave rise to the 16 T cell receptor beta chains below, sequenced in a study of human T cells and chemical hapten exposure. The time point: healthy volunteer bleed at 6 weeks. Extraction yielded total RNA from whole blood (unfractionated). TCRdb re-called the RACE reads with MiXCR, one entry per CDR3 protein. Counted here are 75,000 to 80,000 distinct CDR3 sequences, 7% to 9.5% occurring once; the ten biggest clones make up about 1.7%. Material: whole blood. The receptors here all came from a female donor in good health. Some clones in this sample may be carry-over from other donors' samples.

The V and J genes are TRBV29-1 and TRBJ2-3, with D tentatively TRBD1 (6 bases). This CDR3 has 13 amino acids. Trimming removed 5 bases at V and 1 base at J, with 10 bases between. CDR1 is SQVTM and CDR2 is ANQGSEA in the germline V gene. DNA for the CDR3: TGCAGCGTTAGGACAGCCGGCACAGATACGCAGTATTTT. Translating it yields CSVRTAGTDTQYF.

As for this clonotype: This may arise from a read error, as a much more abundant clone is one base away. V usage is TRBV9 and J usage is TRBJ1-1; possible D gene TRBD1, 5 bases. The CDR3 runs to 16 residues. V was pared by 0 bases and J by 5 bases, with 17 bases between. Germline V gives CDR1 SGDLS, CDR2 YYNGEE. The CDR3 bases are TGTGCCAGCAGCGTAGGGGGTACCGGGGAGGGGACTGAAGCTTTCTTT. It encodes CASSVGGTGEGTEAFF.

This clonotype appeared a few times. This chain uses TRBV20-1 with TRBJ1-5, with D perhaps TRBD1 (5 bases). This CDR3 contains 13 residues. Germline CDR1 and CDR2: DFQATT and SNEGSKA (reference sequence). V shed 3 bases and J shed 0 bases, with 6 bases lying between them. The chain's CDR3 is CSARTDSNQPQHF. DNA of the CDR3: TGCAGTGCTAGGACAGATAGCAATCAGCCCCAGCATTTT.

This clonotype was detected ten times or more. This rearrangement joins TRBV9 to TRBJ2-3, with 11 bases that match TRBD2. The length of the CDR3 is 15 residues. Germline V lookup: CDR1 SGDLS, CDR2 YYNGEE. The J segment lost 3 bases and the V segment lost 4 bases, leaving 4 bases of the junction unmatched. CDR3 sequence (DNA): TGTGCCAGCAGCAATAGCGGGGGGGCGACAGATACGCAGTATTTT. This translates into CASSNSGGATDTQYF.

The J gene is TRBJ2-7, the V gene TRBV7-9, with 11 bases fitting TRBD2. The CDR3 spans 17 residues. V lost 5 bases, J lost 1 base, and 10 bases stayed unmatched. CDR1 SEHNR and CDR2 FQNEAQ come from the germline V gene (reference sequence). CDR3 loop: CASSPLVSGGDSYEQYF. For the CDR3, the DNA is TGTGCCAGCAGCCCCCTGGTTAGCGGGGGGGATTCCTACGAGCAGTACTTC.

This clonotype was detected a few times. This sequence joins TRBV6-5 and TRBJ2-6, with 8 bases lining up with TRBD1. Germline V gene sequence: CDR1 MNHEY, CDR2 SVGAGI. Trimming removed 5 bases from V and 0 bases from J; junction bases left unmatched: 6. This CDR3 region has 17 residues. The CDR3 is CASSQTGVPSGANVLTF. The CDR3 nucleotides are TGTGCCAGCAGTCAGACAGGGGTTCCCTCTGGGGCCAACGTCCTGACTTTC.

This clonotype was detected a few times. The chain carries TRBV4-3 and TRBJ1-1, with 8 bases that match TRBD1. With 0 bases clipped from V and 3 bases from J, the junction kept 6 bases outside the gene matches. Germline CDR1 reads LGHNA; CDR2 reads YSLEER. The CDR3 length is 16 residues. The CDR3 region is CASSQDLVTGDTEAFF. The CDR3 DNA is TGCGCCAGCAGCCAAGATTTGGTGACAGGGGACACTGAAGCTTTCTTT.

This clonotype turned up a few times. The chain employs TRBV20-1 and TRBJ2-7, with a tentative D call TRBD2 (6 bases). CDR1 is DFQATT and CDR2 is SNEGSKA in the germline V gene (reference sequence). CDR3 size: 13 residues. V lost 3 bases and J lost 3, with 12 bases in between. CDR3 loop: CSASGVTSYEQYF. Written as DNA, the CDR3 is TGCAGTGCTAGCGGGGTGACTAGCTACGAGCAGTACTTC.

A few counts support this clonotype. The chain uses TRBV29-1 and TRBJ2-1, with D maybe TRBD2 (5 bases). Trimming cost V 0 bases and J 14 bases, with 17 bases left between them. The CDR3 has 13 amino acids. Germline V gene data show CDR1 as SQVTM and CDR2 as ANQGSEA. For the CDR3, the DNA is TGCAGCGTTGAAGATCTCGAGTCTGACGGGGAGTTCTTC. Translation: CSVEDLESDGEFF.

This clonotype has just a few counts. V is TRBV7-9 and J is TRBJ1-1; D gene uncertain. The CDR3 contains 16 residues. Germline V CDR1 and CDR2: SEHNR, FQNEAQ (reference sequence). V was cut by 0 bases and J by 1 base, with 12 bases left in between. In nucleotides, the CDR3 is TGTGCCAGCAGCTTAGCGACCGCCCCGGGGAACACTGAAGCTTTCTTT. This sequence encodes CASSLATAPGNTEAFF. The full variable domain, completed using reference TRBV7-9 and TRBJ1-1, is DTGVSQNPRHKITKRGQNVTFRCDPISEHNRLYWYRQTLGQGPEFLTYFQNEAQLEKSRLLSDRFSAERPKGSFSTLEIQRTEQGDSAMYLCASSLATAPGNTEAFFGQGTRLTVV.

The chain joins TRBV12-3 or TRBV12-4 to TRBJ2-3; D tentatively reads TRBD1 or TRBD2 (6 bases each). The CDR3 has 17 amino acids. V gave up 0 bases and J gave up 7 bases, with 20 bases separating them. The CDR3 loop is CASSLALHEGGSNTQYF. The CDR3 nucleotides are TGTGCCAGCAGTTTAGCGCTACACGAGGGGGGCAGCAATACGCAGTATTTT.

The table lists this clonotype with a few counts. The chain recombines TRBV20-1 with TRBJ1-5; D not certain. CDR1 is DFQATT and CDR2 is SNEGSKA in the germline V gene (reference sequence). The V end lost 5 bases, the J end lost 3 bases, and 17 bases lay between the germline ends. The CDR3 totals 15 residues. The chain's CDR3 is CSARPSGILNQPQHF. In DNA, the CDR3 is TGCAGTGCTCGCCCGTCGGGGATCCTCAATCAGCCCCAGCATTTT.

This clonotype was seen many times. In DNA form, the CDR3 reads TGTGCCAGCGGCGGAAGGGGGGGCCAAGATACGCAGTATTTT. Translating it yields CASGGRGGQDTQYF. The genes are TRBV7-8 and TRBJ2-3; the D gene is possibly TRBD2 (7 bases). The CDR3 extends over 14 amino acids. V gave up 8 bases and J gave up 5 bases, with 17 bases separating them. Germline V gives CDR1 SGHVS, CDR2 FQNEAQ. The entire variable domain, with the rest obtained from reference TRBV7-8 and TRBJ2-3, is as follows: GAGVSQSPRYKVAKRGQDVALRCDPISGHVSLFWYQQALGQGPEFLTYFQNEAQLDKSGLPSDRFFAERPEGSVSTLKIQRTQQEDSAVYLCASGGRGGQDTQYFGPGTRLTVL.

This clonotype was detected a few times. The chain joins TRBV5-6 to TRBJ1-3; TRBD1 might be the D (5 bases). The germline V and J ends were trimmed by 1 base and 0 bases, with 14 bases remaining between them. The length of the CDR3 is 17 residues. CDR1 is SGHDT, CDR2 YYEEEE, per germline. In nucleotides, the CDR3 is TGTGCCAGCAGCTTGAGGATCGGGGCCAGCTCTGGAAACACCATATATTTT. It translates to CASSLRIGASSGNTIYF.

This clonotype was counted many times. The chain has TRBV7-2 and TRBJ1-1; no clear D gene. The CDR3 extends over 13 amino acids. V was pared by 6 bases and J by 2 bases, with 10 bases between. CDR1 SGHTA and CDR2 FQGNSA come from the germline V gene. CDR3 amino acids: CASRSAPNTEAFF. The CDR3, as DNA: TGTGCCAGCAGATCCGCCCCTAACACTGAAGCTTTCTTT.

A few counts support this clonotype. V and J are TRBV19 and TRBJ1-5; 10 bases agree with TRBD1. The CDR3 consists of 16 residues. Germline V lookup: CDR1 LNHDA, CDR2 SQIVND (reference sequence). V shed 7 bases, J shed 1 base, and the junction held 7 bases outside the gene matches. CDR3 sequence reads: CASTGTGVLSNQPQHF. CDR3 DNA: TGTGCCAGTACCGGGACAGGGGTGTTGAGCAATCAGCCCCAGCATTTT.